Following are 31 T cell receptor beta chains from one sample sequenced in a study of shared clonotypes between healthy human individuals. CD45RO negativity and positive selection for CCR7 defined naive CD8 cells, a population that excluded terminally differentiated effector memory CD45RA+ cells. TCRdb's table, derived via immunoSEQ multiplex PCR, lists solely in-frame clones and lacks some. The sample yields around 1.9 million clones, about 92% seen once. The sequenced sample consisted of naive CD8+ T cells from PBMCs. These receptors all come from a man aged 18 to 30 in good health. Some clones in this sample may be carry-over from other donors' samples.

The chain has TRBV11-1 and TRBJ2-3; D not certain. Per the germline V gene, CDR1 is SGHAT and CDR2 is FQDESV (reference sequence). There are 14 residues in the CDR3. V was trimmed by 0 bases and J by 2 bases, leaving 6 bases between them. The CDR3, as DNA: TGTGCCAGCAGCTTAGCGTTGGTCACAGATACGCAGTATTTT. Translation gives CASSLALVTDTQYF. Full variable domain (missing parts from reference TRBV11-1 and TRBJ2-3): EAEVAQSPRYKITEKSQAVAFWCDPISGHATLYWYRQILGQGPELLVQFQDESVVDDSQLPKDRFSAERLKGVDSTLKIQPAELGDSAMYLCASSLALVTDTQYFGPGTRLTVL.

The V call is TRBV19, the J call TRBJ1-5; the D gene is possibly TRBD1 (6 bases). Germline CDR1 reads LNHDA; CDR2 reads SQIVND (reference sequence). This CDR3 has 15 residues. The germline V and J ends were trimmed by 5 bases and 2 bases, with 13 bases remaining between them. The CDR3 reads CASSPPRTGNQPQHF. CDR3 nucleotide sequence: TGTGCCAGTAGTCCCCCAAGGACAGGCAATCAGCCCCAGCATTTT.

The chain links TRBV9 to TRBJ2-7; D gene unclear. Per the germline V gene, CDR1 is SGDLS and CDR2 is YYNGEE. The germline V and J ends were trimmed by 2 bases and 4 bases, with 10 bases remaining between them. CDR3 length: 13 amino acids. The CDR3 sequence: CASSVAESYEQYF. CDR3 coding DNA: TGTGCCAGCAGCGTGGCAGAATCTTACGAGCAGTACTTC. The entire variable domain, with the rest obtained from reference TRBV9 and TRBJ2-7, is as follows: DSGVTQTPKHLITATGQRVTLRCSPRSGDLSVYWYQQSLDQGLQFLIQYYNGEERAKGNILERFSAQQFPDLHSELNLSSLELGDSALYFCASSVAESYEQYFGPGTRLTVT.

The chain has TRBV27 and TRBJ2-1, with D perhaps given as TRBD1 or TRBD2 (5 bases each). Trimming cost V 2 bases and J 6 bases, with 17 bases left between them. Germline V lookup: CDR1 MNHEY, CDR2 SMNVEV (reference sequence). The CDR3 has 16 residues. CDR3 region: CASSLARAGATNEQFF. The CDR3 bases are TGTGCCAGCAGTTTAGCCCGTGCCGGGGCTACCAATGAGCAGTTCTTC.

The chain carries TRBV19 and TRBJ2-3; D might be TRBD2 (5 bases). Trimming took off 9 bases at V and 2 bases at J, with 12 bases between the two ends. The CDR3 loop spans 13 amino acids. CDR1 and CDR2 from the germline V gene are LNHDA and SQIVND (reference sequence). In DNA form, the CDR3 reads TGTGCCAGCGCGGACTTTTACACAGATACGCAGTATTTT. As protein: CASADFYTDTQYF.

The V call is TRBV10-3, the J call TRBJ2-3; 7 bases match TRBD1. V was pared by 10 bases and J by 0 bases, with 7 bases of the junction left unmatched. CDR1 is ENHRY, CDR2 SYGVKD, per germline. The CDR3 contains 14 residues. Written as DNA, the CDR3 is TGTGCCACCCAGCTGGGACAGAGCACAGATACGCAGTATTTT. This translates into CATQLGQSTDTQYF.

The chain couples TRBV4-1 to TRBJ2-1; 8 bases map to TRBD2. With V trimmed by 4 bases and J by 7 bases, 12 bases remained unmatched. This CDR3 is 16 amino acids long. Germline V gene data show CDR1 as MGHRA and CDR2 as YSYEKL. The DNA for the CDR3 is TGCGCCAGCAGCCCAATCAATACGGGAGGGCTTAATGAGCAGTTCTTC. Protein sequence: CASSPINTGGLNEQFF.

The rearrangement links TRBV7-7 to TRBJ2-2; 10 bases map to TRBD2. Germline V gene data show CDR1 as SSHAT and CDR2 as FNYEAQ (reference sequence). Trimming removed 3 bases from V and 4 bases from J; junction bases left unmatched: 2. The CDR3 covers 15 residues. The CDR3 here is CASSFSGRGTGELFF. The CDR3 nucleotides read TGTGCCAGCAGCTTCAGCGGGAGGGGCACCGGGGAGCTGTTTTTT. Filled out from reference TRBV7-7 and TRBJ2-2, the complete variable domain reads GAGVSQSPRYKVTKRGQDVTLRCDPISSHATLYWYQQALGQGPEFLTYFNYEAQPDKSGLPSDRFSAERPEGSISTLTIQRTEQRDSAMYRCASSFSGRGTGELFFGEGSRLTVL.

This chain uses TRBV19 with TRBJ1-5; TRBD1 might be the D (6 bases). Germline CDR1 and CDR2: LNHDA and SQIVND (reference sequence). The CDR3 loop spans 16 amino acids. The V gene lost 4 bases and the J gene lost 6 bases, with 19 bases spanning the gap. CDR3 coding DNA: TGTGCCAGTAGTACCAAGGGGGGGGGCGCGGTTCAGCCCCAGCATTTT. Protein sequence: CASSTKGGGAVQPQHF.

The count of this clone is one. The rearrangement joins TRBV25-1 to TRBJ1-1; no clear D. From germline, CDR1 is MGHDK and CDR2 SYGVNS. The V end lost 3 bases, the J end lost 3 bases, and 11 bases lay between the germline ends. This CDR3 region has 14 residues. The CDR3 region has the DNA TGTGCCAGCAGTGAGGCAGCGACTCACACTGAAGCTTTCTTT. Its translation is CASSEAATHTEAFF.

The chain has TRBV7-7 and TRBJ2-1, with D perhaps being TRBD1 or TRBD2 (5 bases each). CDR1 is SSHAT, CDR2 FNYEAQ, per germline (reference sequence). Trimming left V 5 bases short and J 0 bases short, with 11 bases between. CDR3 length equals 15 residues. In DNA form, the CDR3 reads TGTGCCAGCAGCCGGGACGCCAGCTCCTACAATGAGCAGTTCTTC. As protein: CASSRDASSYNEQFF.

The chain links TRBV29-1 to TRBJ2-7; D not resolved. CDR1 and CDR2 (germline): SQVTM, ANQGSEA. The CDR3 spans 14 residues. Trimming pared 4 bases from V and 4 bases from J, leaving 17 bases between. The CDR3 DNA follows: TGCAGCGTTGGGAAGGGCCAAAACCCTTACGAGCAGTACTTC. Amino acids: CSVGKGQNPYEQYF.

Regarding this clone: Additional DNA sequences in this sample encode the identical CDR3. The V and J genes are TRBV7-9 and TRBJ1-1; perhaps TRBD1 as D (5 bases). Germline lookup yields CDR1 SEHNR and CDR2 FQNEAQ (reference sequence). The ends were cut back, 5 bases at V and 4 bases at J, with 11 bases in the middle. This CDR3 is 13 amino acids long. CDR3: CASSPLGGTEAFF. CDR3 sequence (DNA): TGTGCCAGCAGCCCTCTGGGGGGCACTGAAGCTTTCTTT. The full variable domain, rest sourced from reference TRBV7-9 and TRBJ1-1, is DTGVSQNPRHKITKRGQNVTFRCDPISEHNRLYWYRQTLGQGPEFLTYFQNEAQLEKSRLLSDRFSAERPKGSFSTLEIQRTEQGDSAMYLCASSPLGGTEAFFGQGTRLTVV.

The J gene is TRBJ2-1, the V gene TRBV19, with TRBD2 as a possible D gene (6 bases). The CDR3 is 15 amino acids. In germline, CDR1 is LNHDA, CDR2 SQIVND (reference sequence). Trimming shortened V by 5 bases and J by 5 bases, and 16 bases separated the two germline ends. CDR3 region: CASSGLEGLNNEQFF. The CDR3 DNA is TGTGCCAGTAGTGGGTTAGAGGGACTCAACAATGAGCAGTTCTTC.

The chain couples TRBV5-1 to TRBJ2-1, with D possibly being TRBD1 (5 bases). The germline CDR1 and CDR2 sequences are SGHRS and YFSETQ. The CDR3 is 15 residues long. The V and J ends lost 0 bases and 4 bases respectively, with 11 bases between them. The CDR3 nucleotides read TGCGCCAGCAGCTTGGGCTGGGGCGCTTACAATGAGCAGTTCTTC. It specifies CASSLGWGAYNEQFF.

Details on this clone: Other nucleotide sequences from this sample produce the same CDR3. The chain couples TRBV5-1 to TRBJ2-3, with 10 bases fitting TRBD2. This CDR3 spans 16 amino acids. Trimming removed 0 bases from V and 1 base from J; junction bases left unmatched: 2. Germline V gene data show CDR1 as SGHRS and CDR2 as YFSETQ. In DNA form, the CDR3 reads TGCGCCAGCAGCTTGGCACTAGCGGGACGCACAGATACGCAGTATTTT. Translating it yields CASSLALAGRTDTQYF. The full variable domain, with the rest looked up from reference TRBV5-1 and TRBJ2-3, is KAGVTQTPRYLIKTRGQQVTLSCSPISGHRSVSWYQQTPGQGLQFLFEYFSETQRNKGNFPGRFSGRQFSNSRSEMNVSTLELGDSALYLCASSLALAGRTDTQYFGPGTRLTVL.

This clone was observed once. The chain is built from TRBV15 and TRBJ2-1, with 14 bases fitting TRBD2. The J segment lost 7 bases and the V segment lost 1 base, leaving 9 bases of the junction unmatched. CDR3 length: 18 residues. Germline values: CDR1 LNHNV, CDR2 YYDKDF (reference sequence). As DNA, the CDR3 is TGTGCCACCAGCAGAGGAGGAGGACTAGCGGGAGGAGTAAATGAGCAGTTCTTC. Protein: CATSRGGGLAGGVNEQFF.

The rearrangement uses TRBV28 and TRBJ2-1; 7 bases line up with TRBD1. CDR3 length: 16 amino acids. Germline lookup yields CDR1 MDHEN and CDR2 SYDVKM. Unmatched junction bases numbered 9, after V lost 2 bases and J lost 5 bases. CDR3 region: CASSLNVRQGDNEQFF. CDR3 sequence (DNA): TGTGCCAGCAGTTTAAACGTCCGACAGGGCGACAATGAGCAGTTCTTC.

The J gene is TRBJ2-7, the V gene TRBV27; 8 positions agree with TRBD1. CDR1 and CDR2 from the germline V gene are MNHEY and SMNVEV (reference sequence). With 5 bases clipped from V and 0 bases from J, the junction kept 9 bases outside the gene matches. This CDR3 comprises 16 residues. DNA for the CDR3: TGTGCCAGCAGTATGCTGACAGGGGTGGGCTCCTACGAGCAGTACTTC. Residues: CASSMLTGVGSYEQYF.

The chain combines TRBV13 with TRBJ2-3, with 9 nucleotides matching TRBD1. Looked up from germline, CDR1 is PRHDT and CDR2 is FYEKMQ (reference sequence). V shed 5 bases and J 5 bases; nucleotides not matched to a gene: 5. This CDR3 spans 14 amino acids. CDR3 sequence: CASSMTGGRDTQYF. CDR3 DNA sequence: TGTGCCAGCAGCATGACAGGGGGGAGAGATACGCAGTATTTT.

The chain links TRBV27 to TRBJ2-7, with D unclear. The CDR3 totals 12 residues. V lost 5 bases, J lost 4 bases, and 9 bases lay in between. Germline V gene sequence: CDR1 MNHEY, CDR2 SMNVEV (reference sequence). This CDR3 reads CASSPNYYEQYF. The CDR3 DNA is TGTGCCAGCAGTCCTAACTATTACGAGCAGTACTTC.

The table lists this clone with a count of one. This chain links TRBV2 with TRBJ2-5; 9 positions match TRBD1. This CDR3 is 16 amino acids long. Per the germline V gene, CDR1 is SNHLY and CDR2 is FYNNEI. The ends lost 6 bases at V and 2 bases at J; junction bases unmatched: 10. This CDR3 reads CASSRDNRGHQETQYF. DNA of the CDR3: TGTGCCAGCAGCCGCGATAACAGGGGGCATCAAGAGACCCAGTACTTC.

The V call is TRBV28, the J call TRBJ2-7; D remains ambiguous. Germline lookup yields CDR1 MDHEN and CDR2 SYDVKM. V was pared by 2 bases and J by 6 bases, with 17 bases between. This CDR3 contains 15 residues. Here the CDR3 reads CASSLGMGYPREQYF. In DNA form, the CDR3 reads TGTGCCAGCAGTTTAGGCATGGGGTACCCTCGCGAGCAGTACTTC. Full variable domain (rest looked up from reference TRBV28 and TRBJ2-7): DVKVTQSSRYLVKRTGEKVFLECVQDMDHENMFWYRQDPGLGLRLIYFSYDVKMKEKGDIPEGYSVSREKKERFSLILESASTNQTSMYLCASSLGMGYPREQYFGPGTRLTVT.

The rearrangement uses TRBV25-1 and TRBJ2-7, with D possibly TRBD1 on 5 matching bases. Trimming took 6 bases from V and 6 from J, leaving 15 bases between them. Germline CDR1 and CDR2: MGHDK and SYGVNS. The CDR3 contains 13 residues. The CDR3 here is CASSPPRVGEQYF. DNA for the CDR3: TGTGCCAGCAGCCCACCCAGGGTCGGCGAGCAGTACTTC.

This clone was seen only a few times. Other nucleotide sequences from this sample produce the same CDR3. The chain couples TRBV4-3 to TRBJ1-1; 9 nucleotides match TRBD1. Germline V gene data show CDR1 as LGHNA and CDR2 as YSLEER. The V and J ends lost 3 bases and 5 bases, in that order; junction bases with no gene match: 4. This CDR3 is built from 14 residues. The CDR3 sequence: CASSQDRGETEAFF. The DNA of the CDR3 is TGCGCCAGCAGCCAGGACAGGGGTGAGACTGAAGCTTTCTTT.

CDR3 region: CAWTSGAHNEQFF. CDR3 bases: TGTGCCTGGACTAGCGGGGCCCACAATGAGCAGTTCTTC. The rearrangement uses TRBV30 and TRBJ2-1, with TRBD2 matching over 9 bases. With V trimmed by 4 bases and J by 5 bases, 3 bases remained unmatched. In germline, CDR1 is GTSNPN, CDR2 SVGIG (reference sequence). The CDR3 loop spans 13 amino acids.

The J gene is TRBJ2-7, the V gene TRBV13, with 9 bases matching TRBD2. The CDR3 sequence is 16 residues long. Germline values: CDR1 PRHDT, CDR2 FYEKMQ (reference sequence). Trimming took 5 bases from V and 0 from J; bases not matched to a gene: 8. Here the CDR3 reads CASSPMGSGGSYEQYF. The CDR3 nucleotides read TGTGCCAGCAGCCCCATGGGTAGCGGGGGCTCCTACGAGCAGTACTTC.

The rearrangement joins TRBV30 to TRBJ2-5; the match to TRBD1 covers 9 bases. The CDR3 runs to 13 residues. Germline lookup yields CDR1 GTSNPN and CDR2 SVGIG (reference sequence). The ends lost 5 bases at V and 2 bases at J; junction bases unmatched: 3. This chain's CDR3 is CAWGGQGQETQYF. As DNA, the CDR3 is TGTGCCTGGGGAGGACAGGGGCAAGAGACCCAGTACTTC.

V gene TRBV27 combines with J gene TRBJ2-7, with TRBD1 as a possible D gene (6 bases). The V end lost 0 bases, the J end lost 4 bases, and 16 bases lay between the germline ends. Germline CDR1 reads MNHEY; CDR2 reads SMNVEV (reference sequence). The CDR3 totals 16 residues. CDR3 sequence: CASSLSDRTIGYEQYF. CDR3 nucleotides: TGTGCCAGCAGTTTATCGGACAGAACTATAGGGTACGAGCAGTACTTC.

Note on this clone: Different DNA sequences within this sample yield the same CDR3. The chain recombines TRBV27 with TRBJ2-1; D is tentatively TRBD1 or TRBD2 (6 bases each). CDR3 length equals 16 residues. Germline lookup yields CDR1 MNHEY and CDR2 SMNVEV (reference sequence). The V end was cut by 5 bases, the J end by 4 bases, with 18 bases between. CDR3 region: CASSPSAGHEYNEQFF. The CDR3 DNA follows: TGTGCCAGCAGTCCTTCCGCGGGACACGAGTACAATGAGCAGTTCTTC.

This chain joins TRBV28 and TRBJ2-3; possible D gene TRBD2, 6 bases. With 4 bases removed from V and 3 bases from J, the gap between germline ends came to 14 bases. CDR3 size: 15 residues. Looked up from germline, CDR1 is MDHEN and CDR2 is SYDVKM. The CDR3 here is CASSYQGRLTDTQYF. In DNA, the CDR3 is TGTGCCAGCAGTTATCAAGGGAGGTTGACAGATACGCAGTATTTT. The whole variable domain, filled in from reference TRBV28 and TRBJ2-3, reads DVKVTQSSRYLVKRTGEKVFLECVQDMDHENMFWYRQDPGLGLRLIYFSYDVKMKEKGDIPEGYSVSREKKERFSLILESASTNQTSMYLCASSYQGRLTDTQYFGPGTRLTVL.